One sample yielded the 23 T cell receptor beta chains listed below, sequenced in a study of identifying expanded T cells in peripheral blood (dated by TCRdb to the late 2010s). The library was prepared using the immunoSEQ multiplex PCR assay. TCRdb mirrors the immuneACCESS table, restricted to in-frame sequences. Some clones are absent from its copies; in checked studies, under half trace to an unresolved V gene, and the reason for the others is unknown. The table for this sample lists some 90,000 clones; approximately 86% of them were counted only once. The top ten hold 5.6% of the sample. Sequencing used blood. These receptors were collected from a person aged 18 to 75 in good health.

This chain links TRBV6-6 with TRBJ2-5; weak D call: TRBD1 (7 bases). This CDR3 has 13 amino acids. Deletions cut 1 base from V and 7 bases from J, with 10 bases between. The germline gives CDR1 MNHNY, CDR2 SVGAGI (reference sequence). The CDR3 sequence: CASSYYRGGTQYF. CDR3 DNA: TGTGCCAGCAGTTACTACAGGGGAGGGACCCAGTACTTC.

This chain uses TRBV10-3 with TRBJ2-3; 8 positions agree with TRBD2. The length of the CDR3 is 15 residues. Germline V gene lookup returns CDR1 ENHRY and CDR2 SYGVKD. J was trimmed by 2 bases and V by 7 bases; bases with no gene match: 8. The CDR3 nucleotides are TGTGCCATCAAGTCAAGCGGGGGACCCACAGATACGCAGTATTTT. Amino acid sequence: CAIKSSGGPTDTQYF.

V is TRBV5-6 and J is TRBJ2-7; TRBD1 or TRBD2 may be the D gene (5 bases each). CDR1 and CDR2 from the germline V gene are SGHDT and YYEEEE. The CDR3 sequence is 13 residues long. V lost 4 bases, J lost 5 bases, and 13 bases lay in between. CDR3: CASSPSGRDEQYF. Written as DNA, the CDR3 is TGTGCCAGCAGCCCCTCGGGACGAGACGAGCAGTACTTC.

The chain recombines TRBV4-3 with TRBJ2-2, with a tentative D call TRBD2 (6 bases). CDR3 length: 18 amino acids. Germline V gene lookup returns CDR1 LGHNA and CDR2 YSLEER. The ends were cut back, 2 bases at V and 1 base at J, with 17 bases in the middle. In nucleotides, the CDR3 is TGCGCCAGCAGCCAAATTTTTTCGGGGGAGCAGAACACCGGGGAGCTGTTTTTT. Its protein is CASSQIFSGEQNTGELFF.

This clone was seen once. This chain joins TRBV7-9 and TRBJ2-2; unclear D gene. This CDR3 region has 17 residues. Germline CDR1 is SEHNR and CDR2 is FQNEAQ (reference sequence). V was clipped by 4 bases and J by 2 bases, with 17 bases between them. CDR3 sequence (DNA): TGTGCCAGCAGCTCCCGAATGAGTGACGGAAACACCGGGGAGCTGTTTTTT. Its protein product is CASSSRMSDGNTGELFF.

The rearrangement links TRBV6-1 to TRBJ1-2; D unresolved. The V end was cut by 3 bases, the J end by 3 bases, with 11 bases between. The CDR3 consists of 14 residues. In germline, CDR1 is MNHNS, CDR2 SASEGT. The CDR3 loop is CASSERALYYGYTF. The CDR3, as DNA: TGTGCCAGCAGTGAGAGGGCGCTCTACTATGGCTACACCTTC.

The chain links TRBV2 to TRBJ1-1; tentatively, D is TRBD1 (5 bases). This CDR3 comprises 14 residues. V shed 6 bases and J shed 5 bases, with 16 bases lying between them. Germline V lookup: CDR1 SNHLY, CDR2 FYNNEI. Here the CDR3 reads CASSDRQRGTEAFF. The CDR3 region has the DNA TGTGCCAGCAGCGACCGCCAAAGGGGTACTGAAGCTTTCTTT.

The chain joins TRBV2 to TRBJ1-5; TRBD1 is a possible D gene (5 bases). The V gene lost 8 bases and the J gene lost 2 bases, with 16 bases spanning the gap. This CDR3 has 15 amino acids. Germline CDR1 is SNHLY and CDR2 is FYNNEI. The chain's CDR3 is CASRRDGEGNQPQHF. The DNA for the CDR3 is TGTGCCAGCCGCAGGGACGGGGAGGGCAATCAGCCCCAGCATTTT.

This chain uses TRBV11-2 with TRBJ2-1; 8 bases map to TRBD2. J lost 3 bases, V lost 5 bases, and 3 bases had no gene match. This CDR3 is 14 amino acids long. From germline, CDR1 is SGHAT and CDR2 FQNNGV. CDR3 in amino acids: CASSRGGIYNEQFF. As DNA, the CDR3 is TGTGCCAGCAGCCGGGGGGGTATCTACAATGAGCAGTTCTTC.

This chain links TRBV5-1 with TRBJ1-4, with 8 bases that match TRBD1. The J segment lost 10 bases and the V segment lost 0 bases, leaving 11 bases of the junction unmatched. The CDR3 has 16 residues. The V gene's germline CDR1 is SGHRS and CDR2 YFSETQ. CDR3 DNA: TGCGCCAGCAGCTTGGCCCAGGGGGCTGTTAAAAGAAAACTGTTTTTT. The encoded protein is CASSLAQGAVKRKLFF.

The rearrangement uses TRBV11-2 and TRBJ1-3, with TRBD1 as a possible D gene (6 bases). V lost 3 bases and J lost 0, with 18 bases in between. The CDR3 has 18 amino acids. CDR1 is SGHAT, CDR2 FQNNGV, per germline. The CDR3 DNA follows: TGTGCCAGCAGCTTTATAATGACAGGCCTGCTCTCTGGAAACACCATATATTTT. Translated, it gives CASSFIMTGLLSGNTIYF.

J is TRBJ1-2 and V is TRBV19; D is unresolved. CDR1 is LNHDA and CDR2 is SQIVND in the germline V gene (reference sequence). The ends were cut back, 6 bases at V and 4 bases at J, with 6 bases in the middle. The length of the CDR3 is 11 residues. In DNA, the CDR3 is TGTGCCAGTAGCGTAGGCTATGGCTACACCTTC. Amino acids: CASSVGYGYTF.

This clone showed up just a few times. V and J are TRBV2 and TRBJ1-6, with a weak D call TRBD1 (5 bases). V was trimmed by 6 bases and J by 10 bases, leaving 13 bases between them. CDR3 length: 13 residues. The V gene's germline CDR1 is SNHLY and CDR2 FYNNEI. CDR3: CASRTELWSPLHF. CDR3 DNA sequence: TGTGCCAGCAGGACAGAATTATGGTCACCCCTCCACTTT.

This chain links TRBV9 with TRBJ1-1, with a tentative D call TRBD1 (6 bases). The CDR3 has 15 residues. The germline CDR1 and CDR2 sequences are SGDLS and YYNGEE. V was trimmed by 4 bases and J by 0 bases, leaving 13 bases between them. In nucleotides, the CDR3 is TGTGCCAGCAGCCCCGGGGGGGCCATGAACACTGAAGCTTTCTTT. Encoded protein: CASSPGGAMNTEAFF.

This sequence joins TRBV4-3 and TRBJ2-5; possibly TRBD2 for D (6 bases). The CDR3 length is 16 residues. Germline-derived CDR1 and CDR2 are LGHNA and YSLEER. V was trimmed by 0 bases and J by 2 bases, leaving 13 bases between them. The CDR3 loop is CASSQDWAGIQETQYF. CDR3 DNA: TGCGCCAGCAGCCAAGATTGGGCGGGGATACAAGAGACCCAGTACTTC.

V is TRBV27 and J is TRBJ2-2, with no clear D. There are 17 residues in the CDR3. Looked up from germline, CDR1 is MNHEY and CDR2 is SMNVEV (reference sequence). The V end was cut by 0 bases, the J end by 6 bases, with 17 bases between. CDR3 sequence: CASSLSPMAGRAGELFF. The CDR3 DNA reads as TGTGCCAGCAGTTTATCCCCTATGGCAGGCCGGGCCGGGGAGCTGTTTTTT.

The gene calls are TRBV4-1 and TRBJ2-7; D might be TRBD2 (5 bases). CDR1 and CDR2 (germline): MGHRA, YSYEKL. The CDR3 totals 11 residues. Deletions cut 1 base from V and 7 bases from J, with 5 bases between. The CDR3 nucleotides read TGCGCCAGCAGCCAAGGGGAGGAGCAGTACTTC. This sequence encodes CASSQGEEQYF.

CDR3 residues: CASSDSREVTDTQYF. The DNA for the CDR3 is TGTGCCAGCAGTGATTCTCGAGAGGTCACAGATACGCAGTATTTT. This chain links TRBV6-1 with TRBJ2-3; the D is unclear. The V end lost 3 bases, the J end lost 2 bases, and 12 bases lay between the germline ends. Germline V gene sequence: CDR1 MNHNS, CDR2 SASEGT. This CDR3 spans 15 amino acids.

The genes are TRBV6-6 and TRBJ1-1; D unresolved. The germline V and J ends were trimmed by 5 bases and 1 base, with 2 bases remaining between them. Germline loops: CDR1 MNHNY, CDR2 SVGAGI (reference sequence). This CDR3 has 11 residues. In nucleotides, the CDR3 is TGTGCCAGCAGTGGGAACACTGAAGCTTTCTTT. Amino acids: CASSGNTEAFF.

The rearrangement uses TRBV19 and TRBJ1-1; D is unclear. V lost 10 bases to trimming and J lost 1 base, with 10 bases between them. Germline CDR1 LNHDA, CDR2 SQIVND (reference sequence). This CDR3 is built from 12 residues. The chain's CDR3 is CATGIPNTEAFF. CDR3 DNA sequence: TGTGCCACCGGGATTCCGAACACTGAAGCTTTCTTT.

The chain employs TRBV7-9 and TRBJ1-1, with 11 bases that match TRBD1. This CDR3 has 14 amino acids. Germline CDR1 SEHNR, CDR2 FQNEAQ (reference sequence). Unmatched junction bases numbered 3, after V lost 3 bases and J lost 6 bases. The CDR3 loop is CASSFRDRGAEAFF. DNA for the CDR3: TGTGCCAGCAGCTTTCGGGACAGGGGGGCTGAAGCTTTCTTT.

This chain's CDR3 is CASSDRGQNTDTQYF. In nucleotides, the CDR3 is TGTGCCAGCAGTGACAGGGGACAGAACACAGATACGCAGTATTTT. The rearrangement uses TRBV6-1 and TRBJ2-3; TRBD1 matches at 7 bases. J lost 2 bases, V lost 3 bases, and 5 bases had no gene match. Germline V gene lookup returns CDR1 MNHNS and CDR2 SASEGT. The CDR3 is 15 residues long.

The rearrangement joins TRBV29-1 to TRBJ1-1; D is unresolved. V dropped 8 bases and J dropped 0 bases, with 13 bases sitting between them. The CDR3 covers 13 residues. The germline CDR1 and CDR2 sequences are SQVTM and ANQGSEA. CDR3 in DNA: TGCAGCTCCCATCTTGCCATGAACACTGAAGCTTTCTTT. This codes for CSSHLAMNTEAFF.